This T cell receptor (beta chain) was retrieved from a study of cytomegalovirus exposure and HLA in healthy donors. Background on the study: Previous work identified roughly 120 million unique TCR beta sequences from around 170 million T cells. Broader study findings: Upon later analysis, TCR association rates were observed to vary by HLA locus, being highest for DRB1 and lowest for HLA-C.

To note about this clone: The antigen is undetermined.

The PCR ran on 60 Vbeta and 13 Jbeta primers. Clones were sequenced by immunoSEQ multiplex PCR, and TCRdb holds only the in-frame ones, with some missing. The sample consists of fewer than 150,000 clones, about 82% of them appearing once. The CDR3 is 15 residues long. CDR1 is SGHNT and CDR2 is YYREEE in the germline V gene (reference sequence). V shed 4 bases, J shed 1 base, and the junction held 4 bases outside the gene matches. The chain combines TRBV5-4 with TRBJ1-3; 8 bases fit TRBD1. Sequences were obtained from PBMCs. This receptor was taken from a man younger than 40 in good health and CMV-seronegative. CDR3: CASSADRASGNTIYF. Written as DNA, the CDR3 is TGTGCCAGCAGCGCGGACAGGGCATCTGGAAACACCATATATTTT.